Listed below are T cell receptor beta chains from one sample, sequenced in a study of cytomegalovirus exposure and HLA in healthy donors. The assay was immunoSEQ multiplex PCR, and TCRdb's table has in-frame clones only and misses some. The data contain over 95,000 clones, roughly three quarters of them singletons. Sequenced material: PBMCs. The receptors here all came from a woman aged 40-49 years in good health and CMV-seropositive. Both conserved end residues are part of each CDR3. Fields, in order: J gene, D gene, clone size, V gene, CDR3 protein, CDR3 DNA. D genes are given only for firm matches. Clone size appears in some rows only: once, few, many, or a class for an expanded clone.

j_gene: TRBJ1-1; d_gene: -; abundance: -; v_gene: TRBV6-5; CDR3aa: CASHSRGRTEAFF; CDR3nt: TGTGCCAGCCATAGCAGGGGAAGGACTGAAGCTTTCTTT
j_gene: TRBJ2-7; d_gene: -; abundance: -; v_gene: TRBV21-1; CDR3aa: CANPTGPPSEQYF; CDR3nt: TGTGCCAACCCGACAGGTCCCCCTTCGGAGCAGTACTTC
j_gene: TRBJ1-5; d_gene: -; abundance: -; v_gene: TRBV30; CDR3aa: CAWALGSSNQPQHF; CDR3nt: TGTGCCTGGGCCCTAGGTTCCAGCAATCAGCCCCAGCATTTT
j_gene: TRBJ1-1; d_gene: -; abundance: once; v_gene: TRBV13; CDR3aa: CASSLRQAGANTEAFF; CDR3nt: TGTGCCAGCAGCCTACGACAGGCGGGGGCGAACACTGAAGCTTTCTTT
j_gene: TRBJ1-1; d_gene: -; abundance: once; v_gene: TRBV7-9; CDR3aa: CASRPGVDTEAFF; CDR3nt: TGTGCCAGCAGACCCGGAGTGGACACTGAAGCTTTCTTT
j_gene: TRBJ1-1; d_gene: -; abundance: -; v_gene: TRBV5-1; CDR3aa: CASSLRPREVLNTEAFF; CDR3nt: TGCGCCAGCAGCTTGAGGCCCAGGGAGGTTTTGAACACTGAAGCTTTCTTT
j_gene: TRBJ2-2; d_gene: TRBD2; abundance: -; v_gene: TRBV29-1; CDR3aa: CSVPRRGGTGELFF; CDR3nt: TGCAGCGTCCCGAGGCGGGGGGGCACCGGGGAGCTGTTTTTT
j_gene: TRBJ2-1; d_gene: TRBD2; abundance: -; v_gene: TRBV5-1; CDR3aa: CASRARGGSYNEQFF; CDR3nt: TGCGCCAGCAGGGCCCGGGGGGGTTCCTACAATGAGCAGTTCTTC
j_gene: TRBJ1-2; d_gene: -; abundance: -; v_gene: TRBV2; CDR3aa: CASGGGWRGYTF; CDR3nt: TGTGCCAGCGGGGGGGGCTGGCGAGGCTACACCTTC
j_gene: TRBJ2-1; d_gene: TRBD2; abundance: -; v_gene: TRBV6-5; CDR3aa: CASSPRTSGVDRFF; CDR3nt: TGTGCCAGCAGTCCAAGGACTAGCGGGGTTGATCGGTTCTTC
j_gene: TRBJ1-5; d_gene: -; abundance: -; v_gene: TRBV2; CDR3aa: CASSEALGGNQPQHF; CDR3nt: TGTGCCAGCAGTGAAGCGCTGGGGGGAAACCAGCCCCAGCATTTT
j_gene: TRBJ1-1; d_gene: TRBD1; abundance: -; v_gene: TRBV7-3; CDR3aa: CASSAQQGDTEAFF; CDR3nt: TGTGCCAGCAGCGCCCAACAGGGGGATACTGAAGCTTTCTTT
j_gene: TRBJ1-4; d_gene: -; abundance: -; v_gene: TRBV18; CDR3aa: CASSISNPGNEKLFF; CDR3nt: TGTGCCAGCTCAATAAGTAACCCGGGGAATGAAAAACTGTTTTTT
j_gene: TRBJ2-6; d_gene: -; abundance: -; v_gene: TRBV9; CDR3aa: CASSMPGPGANVLTF; CDR3nt: TGTGCCAGCAGCATGCCAGGGCCTGGGGCCAACGTCCTGACTTTC
j_gene: TRBJ2-1; d_gene: TRBD2; abundance: -; v_gene: TRBV29-1; CDR3aa: CSLRSSGGGNEQFF; CDR3nt: TGCAGCCTACGGTCTAGCGGGGGGGGCAATGAGCAGTTCTTC
j_gene: TRBJ1-2; d_gene: -; abundance: -; v_gene: TRBV21-1; CDR3aa: CASSKLNGRGANYGYTF; CDR3nt: TGTGCCAGCAGCAAGCTGAACGGACGGGGAGCTAACTATGGCTACACCTTC
j_gene: TRBJ2-6; d_gene: -; abundance: -; v_gene: TRBV5-4; CDR3aa: CASSLAGSGGANVLTF; CDR3nt: TGTGCCAGCAGCTTGGCCGGGTCTGGCGGGGCCAACGTCCTGACTTTC
j_gene: TRBJ1-2; d_gene: -; abundance: -; v_gene: TRBV5-1; CDR3aa: CASSEGGSEHYGYTF; CDR3nt: TGCGCCAGCAGCGAAGGGGGTTCGGAGCACTATGGCTACACCTTC
j_gene: TRBJ1-1; d_gene: TRBD1; abundance: -; v_gene: TRBV5-4; CDR3aa: CASSRGPGEAFF; CDR3nt: TGTGCCAGCAGCAGGGGGCCGGGTGAAGCTTTCTTT
j_gene: TRBJ1-6; d_gene: TRBD1; abundance: -; v_gene: TRBV27; CDR3aa: CASSSSGGPLPLHF; CDR3nt: TGTGCCAGCAGTTCCTCAGGGGGACCGTTACCCCTCCACTTT
j_gene: TRBJ2-1; d_gene: -; abundance: -; v_gene: TRBV2; CDR3aa: CASSAGTGWYNEQFF; CDR3nt: TGTGCCAGCAGTGCTGGGACTGGGTGGTACAATGAGCAGTTCTTC
j_gene: TRBJ1-6; d_gene: -; abundance: -; v_gene: TRBV18; CDR3aa: CASSQETGHALHF; CDR3nt: TGTGCCAGCTCCCAAGAGACGGGTCACGCCCTCCACTTT
j_gene: TRBJ2-4; d_gene: TRBD2; abundance: -; v_gene: TRBV18; CDR3aa: CASSPTSFSGGSKNIQYF; CDR3nt: TGTGCCAGCTCACCCACTTCTTTTAGCGGGGGTTCCAAAAACATTCAGTACTTC
j_gene: TRBJ1-1; d_gene: -; abundance: once; v_gene: TRBV5-1; CDR3aa: CASSLVGGLVVNTEAFF; CDR3nt: TGCGCCAGCAGCTTGGTTGGGGGGTTGGTGGTAAACACTGAAGCTTTCTTT
j_gene: TRBJ2-7; d_gene: -; abundance: -; v_gene: TRBV25-1; CDR3aa: CASSSYEQYF; CDR3nt: TGTGCCAGCAGCAGCTACGAGCAGTACTTC
j_gene: TRBJ1-5; d_gene: -; abundance: -; v_gene: TRBV29-1; CDR3aa: CSVLDPGHPQHF; CDR3nt: TGCAGCGTTCTAGACCCCGGTCATCCCCAGCATTTT
j_gene: TRBJ1-2; d_gene: TRBD1; abundance: few; v_gene: TRBV4-1; CDR3aa: CASSQAGQPFRGYTF; CDR3nt: TGCGCCAGCAGCCAAGCGGGACAGCCTTTTCGAGGCTACACCTTC
j_gene: TRBJ1-6; d_gene: -; abundance: -; v_gene: TRBV5-1; CDR3aa: CASSLVAGTRNSPLHF; CDR3nt: TGCGCCAGCAGCTTGGTAGCAGGAACTAGGAATTCACCCCTCCACTTT
j_gene: TRBJ2-7; d_gene: TRBD1; abundance: -; v_gene: TRBV2; CDR3aa: CASRAGPQGYYEQYF; CDR3nt: TGTGCCAGCAGGGCTGGGCCACAGGGGTATTACGAGCAGTACTTC
j_gene: TRBJ1-1; d_gene: TRBD1; abundance: once; v_gene: TRBV19; CDR3aa: CATRKEGAPGTEAFF; CDR3nt: TGTGCCACCCGTAAGGAGGGGGCGCCCGGCACTGAAGCTTTCTTT
j_gene: TRBJ2-7; d_gene: -; abundance: -; v_gene: TRBV4-1; CDR3aa: CASSQEMSPKEQYF; CDR3nt: TGCGCCAGCAGCCAAGAAATGAGTCCCAAAGAGCAGTACTTC
j_gene: TRBJ1-3; d_gene: TRBD1; abundance: -; v_gene: TRBV6-5; CDR3aa: CASRATGISGNTIYF; CDR3nt: TGTGCCAGCAGGGCGACAGGGATCTCTGGAAACACCATATATTTT
j_gene: TRBJ2-2; d_gene: -; abundance: -; v_gene: TRBV2; CDR3aa: CASRGGTGELFF; CDR3nt: TGTGCCAGCAGGGGGGGTACCGGGGAGCTGTTTTTT
j_gene: TRBJ1-1; d_gene: -; abundance: -; v_gene: TRBV27; CDR3aa: CASWTAMNTEAFF; CDR3nt: TGTGCCAGCTGGACAGCAATGAACACTGAAGCTTTCTTT
j_gene: TRBJ1-2; d_gene: TRBD1; abundance: -; v_gene: TRBV5-8; CDR3aa: CASSLPGTGRPDYGYTF; CDR3nt: TGTGCCAGCAGCTTACCCGGGACAGGGCGGCCCGACTATGGCTACACCTTC
j_gene: TRBJ1-2; d_gene: TRBD1; abundance: -; v_gene: TRBV27; CDR3aa: CASSGIGTGKANYGYTF; CDR3nt: TGTGCCAGCAGTGGAATCGGGACAGGCAAAGCTAACTATGGCTACACCTTC
j_gene: TRBJ2-2; d_gene: -; abundance: few; v_gene: TRBV27; CDR3aa: CASRSFGELFF; CDR3nt: TGTGCCAGCAGATCTTTCGGGGAGCTGTTTTTT
j_gene: TRBJ1-2; d_gene: -; abundance: once; v_gene: TRBV7-9; CDR3aa: CASSLASYGYTF; CDR3nt: TGTGCCAGCAGCTTAGCGTCGTATGGCTACACCTTC
j_gene: TRBJ2-6; d_gene: TRBD1; abundance: -; v_gene: TRBV18; CDR3aa: CASSYDRGQSGANVLTF; CDR3nt: TGTGCCAGCTCCTATGACAGGGGACAATCTGGGGCCAACGTCCTGACTTTC
j_gene: TRBJ2-3; d_gene: TRBD1; abundance: -; v_gene: TRBV5-1; CDR3aa: CASRQPATGTDTQYF; CDR3nt: TGCGCCAGCAGACAACCCGCGACAGGGACAGATACGCAGTATTTT
j_gene: TRBJ2-3; d_gene: -; abundance: -; v_gene: TRBV4-2; CDR3aa: CASSQEPGGWGDTQYF; CDR3nt: TGTGCCAGCAGCCAAGAACCAGGGGGGTGGGGAGATACGCAGTATTTT
j_gene: TRBJ2-7; d_gene: -; abundance: -; v_gene: TRBV18; CDR3aa: CASSPGGYSYEQYF; CDR3nt: TGTGCCAGCTCACCAGGCGGGTACTCCTACGAGCAGTACTTC
j_gene: TRBJ2-7; d_gene: TRBD2; abundance: -; v_gene: TRBV27; CDR3aa: CASSLLSGVYEQYF; CDR3nt: TGTGCCAGCAGTTTATTGAGCGGGGTCTACGAGCAGTACTTC
j_gene: TRBJ1-2; d_gene: -; abundance: -; v_gene: TRBV5-6; CDR3aa: CASSLFRSGDRGYTF; CDR3nt: TGTGCCAGCAGCTTATTTCGTTCAGGGGATCGTGGCTACACCTTC
j_gene: TRBJ2-1; d_gene: -; abundance: -; v_gene: TRBV18; CDR3aa: CASSPPQGTEQFF; CDR3nt: TGTGCCAGCTCACCACCACAGGGCACTGAGCAGTTCTTC
j_gene: TRBJ1-2; d_gene: -; abundance: -; v_gene: TRBV6-5; CDR3aa: CASSYSVSYHNYGYTF; CDR3nt: TGTGCCAGCAGTTACTCGGTCAGTTACCACAACTATGGCTACACCTTC
j_gene: TRBJ2-7; d_gene: TRBD2; abundance: once; v_gene: TRBV15; CDR3aa: CATSRATSGGYEQYF; CDR3nt: TGTGCCACCAGCAGAGCGACTAGCGGTGGGTACGAGCAGTACTTC
j_gene: TRBJ2-3; d_gene: TRBD1; abundance: -; v_gene: TRBV29-1; CDR3aa: CSAGTGTSTDTQYF; CDR3nt: TGCAGCGCCGGGACAGGGACAAGCACAGATACGCAGTATTTT
j_gene: TRBJ1-2; d_gene: -; abundance: -; v_gene: TRBV6-1; CDR3aa: CASRVSGISNYGYTF; CDR3nt: TGTGCCAGCCGGGTTTCCGGGATCAGTAACTATGGCTACACCTTC
j_gene: TRBJ1-3; d_gene: -; abundance: few; v_gene: TRBV29-1; CDR3aa: CSAWGDSGNTIYF; CDR3nt: TGCAGCGCTTGGGGGGACTCTGGAAACACCATATATTTT
j_gene: TRBJ1-1; d_gene: TRBD1; abundance: -; v_gene: TRBV6-1; CDR3aa: CASSPQVDRDTEAFF; CDR3nt: TGTGCCAGCAGCCCACAGGTTGACAGGGACACTGAAGCTTTCTTT
j_gene: TRBJ1-2; d_gene: -; abundance: -; v_gene: TRBV5-1; CDR3aa: CASSLGNTDSPINGYTF; CDR3nt: TGCGCCAGCAGCTTGGGAAATACGGACAGTCCTATTAATGGCTACACCTTC
j_gene: TRBJ1-5; d_gene: TRBD1; abundance: -; v_gene: TRBV19; CDR3aa: CASKQRDRLLSNQPQHF; CDR3nt: TGTGCCAGTAAGCAACGGGACAGACTACTTAGCAATCAGCCCCAGCATTTT
j_gene: TRBJ1-3; d_gene: TRBD1; abundance: -; v_gene: TRBV5-4; CDR3aa: CASSLGQGYGNTIYF; CDR3nt: TGTGCCAGCAGCCTGGGACAGGGGTACGGAAACACCATATATTTT
j_gene: TRBJ2-7; d_gene: TRBD2; abundance: -; v_gene: TRBV5-1; CDR3aa: CASSLGAGGPYEQYF; CDR3nt: TGCGCCAGCAGCTTGGGTGCGGGGGGCCCCTACGAGCAGTACTTC
j_gene: TRBJ1-1; d_gene: -; abundance: -; v_gene: TRBV25-1; CDR3aa: CASSLKRGTEAFF; CDR3nt: TGTGCCAGCAGCCTGAAAAGGGGCACTGAAGCTTTCTTT
j_gene: TRBJ2-3; d_gene: -; abundance: -; v_gene: TRBV2; CDR3aa: CASSVSSGVDTQYF; CDR3nt: TGTGCCAGCAGTGTGTCGAGCGGCGTGGATACGCAGTATTTT
j_gene: TRBJ1-2; d_gene: -; abundance: -; v_gene: TRBV11-2; CDR3aa: CASSSNGDGYTF; CDR3nt: TGTGCCAGCAGCTCCAACGGGGATGGCTACACCTTC
j_gene: TRBJ2-1; d_gene: TRBD2; abundance: -; v_gene: TRBV19; CDR3aa: CASSIRTSGGGNNEQFF; CDR3nt: TGTGCCAGTAGTATCCGGACTAGCGGGGGAGGAAACAATGAGCAGTTCTTC